These 7 T cell receptor beta chains share one sample of origin, sequenced in a study of T cell repertoires in cytomegalovirus infection. TCRdb itself ran the reads through MiXCR, one entry per CDR3 protein. There are some 480,000 distinct CDR3 sequences in the sample; 30% to 40% occur only once, and 15% to 20% lies in the top ten. The antigens these receptors bind are not known. The sample in question was cultured PBMCs, obtained from culture after CMV antigen stimulation. These receptors were obtained from a human donor in good health (CMV status not recorded). Some clones in this sample may be carry-over from other donors' samples.

This chain connects TRBV10-3 to TRBJ2-1; either TRBD1 or TRBD2 may fit D (5 bases each). The CDR3 contains 14 residues. Germline lookup yields CDR1 ENHRY and CDR2 SYGVKD. Between the trimmed V and J ends, which lost 7 bases and 6 bases, there was a span of 16 bases. CDR3 in amino acids: CAITSDRGVNEQFF. The CDR3 nucleotides read TGTGCCATCACCTCGGACCGAGGGGTCAATGAGCAGTTCTTC.

CDR3 in amino acids: CASSFSGTNTEAFF. CDR3 bases: TGTGCCAGCAGTTTTTCCGGGACAAACACTGAAGCTTTCTTT. The gene calls are TRBV6-6 and TRBJ1-1, with D possibly TRBD1 on 6 matching bases. This CDR3 spans 14 amino acids. Germline-derived CDR1 and CDR2 are MNHNY and SVGAGI (reference sequence). V was trimmed by 4 bases and J by 2 bases, leaving 11 bases between them.

The chain joins TRBV11-2 to TRBJ2-1, with D perhaps TRBD2 (5 bases). The CDR3 has 16 amino acids. Trimming pared 3 bases from V and 2 bases from J, leaving 14 bases between. The germline V gene has CDR1 SGHAT and CDR2 FQNNGV. CDR3 region: CASSFEGSDAYNEQFF. CDR3 nucleotide sequence: TGTGCCAGCAGCTTTGAGGGTAGCGACGCCTACAATGAGCAGTTCTTC.

This clonotype was seen a few times. This chain links TRBV7-9 with TRBJ1-1; D not certain. V lost 5 bases and J lost 0, with 10 bases in between. Germline V CDR1 and CDR2: SEHNR, FQNEAQ (reference sequence). The CDR3 is made up of 14 amino acids. Here the CDR3 reads CASSEMQLNTEAFF. The CDR3, as DNA: TGTGCCAGCAGCGAAATGCAATTGAACACTGAAGCTTTCTTT.

The chain joins TRBV27 to TRBJ2-3, with TRBD2 matching over 10 bases. CDR1 and CDR2 (germline): MNHEY, SMNVEV (reference sequence). This CDR3 spans 19 amino acids. V lost 5 bases to trimming and J lost 4 bases; unmatched junction nucleotides: 18. The CDR3 is CASSPLKVLSGRAPDTQYF. In DNA, the CDR3 is TGTGCCAGCAGTCCGCTAAAGGTGTTGAGCGGGAGGGCCCCAGATACGCAGTATTTT.

The V call is TRBV7-9, the J call TRBJ1-1; D gene ambiguous. Germline V gene lookup returns CDR1 SEHNR and CDR2 FQNEAQ (reference sequence). The V end was cut by 5 bases, the J end by 3 bases, with 10 bases between. The CDR3 runs to 13 residues. Written as DNA, the CDR3 is TGTGCCAGCAGCCCCGGACCCGACACTGAAGCTTTCTTT. As protein: CASSPGPDTEAFF.

This chain links TRBV9 with TRBJ2-1; 16 bases fit TRBD2. Germline CDR1 SGDLS, CDR2 YYNGEE. J lost 10 bases, V lost 2 bases, and 3 bases had no gene match. This CDR3 is 15 amino acids long. This CDR3 is CASSVGLAGGEEQFF. The DNA of the CDR3 is TGTGCCAGCAGCGTGGGACTAGCGGGAGGGGAGGAGCAGTTCTTC.